This T cell receptor (beta chain) was identified in a study of neurological immune-mediated disorders. The length of the CDR3 is 15 residues. The germline gives CDR1 LGHNA, CDR2 YNFKEQ. V shed 0 bases and J shed 0 bases, with 9 bases lying between them. The cDNA was generated by 5'RACE with 10-nucleotide random UMIs. A single record per CDR3 protein comes from TCRdb applying MiXCR to the 5' RACE reads. Among some 48,000 distinct CDR3 sequences listed, about a tenth were seen once. A single count supports this clonotype. This sequence joins TRBV4-2 and TRBJ2-7; D gene unclear. The sequencing input was PBMCs. The sequence derives from a woman aged 40-49 years with HTLV-1-associated myelopathy (HAM/TSP). CDR3 sequence (DNA): TGTGCCAGCAGCCAAGAGCAAGCATTCTCCTACGAGCAGTACTTC. Protein: CASSQEQAFSYEQYF.